The 23 T cell receptor beta chains listed next were all sequenced from one sample in a study of blood T cell repertoires in COVID-19 (dated by TCRdb to about 2020). Library creation used the immunoSEQ multiplex PCR assay. Drawn from immuneACCESS, this table holds only the in-frame rearrangements with V and J called that TCRdb kept. Clones are partly lost; checked studies trace under half to an unresolved V gene and leave the rest unexplained. This sample comprises some 96,000 clones, 85% to 90% of them detected only once. In total, the top ten clones hold 13% of the sample. Sequenced sample: peripheral blood. Receptors were obtained from a human donor in a cohort sampled during active COVID-19.

The rearrangement uses TRBV11-3 and TRBJ2-5, with 11 bases that match TRBD1. The CDR3 spans 15 residues. V shed 4 bases and J 4 bases; nucleotides not matched to a gene: 5. Germline CDR1 and CDR2: SGHNT and YENEEA. In nucleotides, the CDR3 is TGTGCCAGCAGCTGGGGACAGGGGGGAACAGAGACCCAGTACTTC. The encoded protein is CASSWGQGGTETQYF. The full variable domain, its missing parts supplied by reference TRBV11-3 and TRBJ2-5, is EAGVVQSPRYKIIEKKQPVAFWCNPISGHNTLYWYLQNLGQGPELLIRYENEEAVDDSQLPKDRFSAERLKGVDSTLKIQPAELGDSAVYLCASSWGQGGTETQYFGPGTRLLVL.

V is TRBV2 and J is TRBJ1-1, with D unclear. The V end lost 8 bases, the J end lost 8 bases, and 21 bases lay between the germline ends. Per germline, CDR1 SNHLY and CDR2 FYNNEI. This CDR3 has 14 amino acids. This CDR3 is CASPVSPAQGEAFF. In DNA, the CDR3 is TGTGCCAGCCCTGTTAGCCCGGCACAAGGCGAAGCTTTCTTT.

This clone showed up just once. This chain links TRBV6-1 with TRBJ2-1; D perhaps matches TRBD2 (7 bases). This CDR3 is 12 amino acids long. Trimming shortened V by 2 bases and J by 9 bases, and 8 bases separated the two germline ends. Germline V lookup: CDR1 MNHNS, CDR2 SASEGT. The CDR3 nucleotides are TGTGCCAGCAGTGAACGGGGGGCTGAGCAGTTCTTC. It specifies CASSERGAEQFF.

V is TRBV29-1 and J is TRBJ1-2; possible D gene TRBD1, 6 bases. The CDR3 has 13 residues. The germline V gene encodes CDR1 SQVTM and CDR2 ANQGSEA. The V gene lost 6 bases and the J gene lost 4 bases, with 15 bases spanning the gap. The CDR3 sequence: CSVQQDSSYGYTF. DNA of the CDR3: TGCAGCGTCCAACAGGACAGTTCCTATGGCTACACCTTC.

The rearrangement links TRBV2 to TRBJ1-3; maybe TRBD1 (6 bases). V was pared by 6 bases and J by 4 bases, with 10 bases between. The CDR3 covers 13 residues. Germline-derived CDR1 and CDR2 are SNHLY and FYNNEI. The CDR3 DNA is TGTGCCAGCAGCAGGGACATCGGAAACACCATATATTTT. Its translation: CASSRDIGNTIYF.

The CDR3 is CASSLSGTSSSYNSPLHF. CDR3 bases: TGTGCCAGCAGCCTCTCCGGGACTTCTAGCTCCTATAATTCACCCCTCCACTTT. The V gene is TRBV7-8, the J gene TRBJ1-6, with D perhaps TRBD1 (5 bases). The CDR3 has 18 amino acids. The V end lost 5 bases, the J end lost 0 bases, and 17 bases lay between the germline ends. Looked up from germline, CDR1 is SGHVS and CDR2 is FQNEAQ.

This clone was counted a single time. This chain joins TRBV24-1 and TRBJ2-2; 9 bases fit TRBD1. This CDR3 has 16 residues. Per the germline V gene, CDR1 is KGHDR and CDR2 is SFDVKD. Germline trimming cut 4 bases from V and 5 bases from J; bases unmatched to any gene: 7. The CDR3 region is CATSEGGQGKTGELFF. The CDR3, as DNA: TGTGCCACCAGTGAGGGGGGACAGGGAAAGACCGGGGAGCTGTTTTTT.

V is TRBV19 and J is TRBJ2-7, with D unclear. Trimming shortened V by 1 base and J by 3 bases, and 7 bases separated the two germline ends. Germline V gives CDR1 LNHDA, CDR2 SQIVND (reference sequence). The CDR3 is 13 residues long. In DNA form, the CDR3 reads TGTGCCAGTAGTATAGGAGTCGGCTACGAGCAGTACTTC. This codes for CASSIGVGYEQYF.

The rearrangement uses TRBV2 and TRBJ2-3; TRBD1 is a possible D gene (5 bases). This CDR3 is 14 amino acids long. Germline V gene sequence: CDR1 SNHLY, CDR2 FYNNEI. V was trimmed by 7 bases and J by 5 bases, leaving 16 bases between them. The CDR3 region is CASTVEQGRDTQYF. The CDR3 bases are TGTGCCAGCACTGTTGAGCAGGGCAGAGATACGCAGTATTTT.

V gene TRBV7-2 combines with J gene TRBJ2-5; 13 bases are shared with TRBD2. Looked up from germline, CDR1 is SGHTA and CDR2 is FQGNSA. The CDR3 spans 16 residues. Germline trimming cut 5 bases from V and 6 bases from J; bases unmatched to any gene: 9. CDR3 DNA sequence: TGTGCCAGCAGCCCGCCGGGACTAGCGGGAATGCAGACCCAGTACTTC. Translating gives CASSPPGLAGMQTQYF.

The V call is TRBV7-2, the J call TRBJ1-5; TRBD1 is a possible D gene (5 bases). Trimming left V 5 bases short and J 0 bases short, with 11 bases between. Germline lookup yields CDR1 SGHTA and CDR2 FQGNSA. The CDR3 runs to 15 residues. The CDR3 sequence: CASSIGGDSNQPQHF. The CDR3 DNA reads as TGTGCCAGCAGCATCGGGGGAGATAGCAATCAGCCCCAGCATTTT.

The chain couples TRBV28 to TRBJ1-2; 7 nucleotides line up with TRBD1. This CDR3 spans 15 amino acids. Germline V lookup: CDR1 MDHEN, CDR2 SYDVKM. The V gene end was trimmed by 6 bases and the J gene end by 2 bases; junction bases not matched to a gene: 9. The CDR3 protein is CASRPTGEGNYGYTF. CDR3 sequence (DNA): TGTGCCAGCAGGCCTACAGGGGAAGGGAACTATGGCTACACCTTC.

This clone showed up just a few times. The gene calls are TRBV28 and TRBJ1-5; 9 bases align to TRBD1. The CDR3 contains 15 residues. From germline, CDR1 is MDHEN and CDR2 SYDVKM. The V segment lost 2 bases and the J segment 6 bases; nucleotides outside the gene matches: 5. CDR3 loop: CASSLPGTGTQPQHF. Here the CDR3 DNA reads TGTGCCAGCAGTTTACCAGGGACAGGGACTCAGCCCCAGCATTTT.

This chain connects TRBV11-2 to TRBJ2-7; perhaps TRBD2 as D (7 bases). CDR3 length: 15 residues. Trimming took off 3 bases at V and 2 bases at J, with 14 bases between the two ends. Germline V lookup: CDR1 SGHAT, CDR2 FQNNGV. The CDR3 sequence: CASSFTGRAPYEQYF. As DNA, the CDR3 is TGTGCCAGCAGCTTCACAGGGAGGGCCCCCTACGAGCAGTACTTC.

This chain joins TRBV6-2 or TRBV6-3 and TRBJ1-1; 11 positions match TRBD1. Per germline, CDR1 MNHEY and CDR2 SVGEGT. The CDR3 runs to 14 residues. With V trimmed by 5 bases and J by 5 bases, 4 bases remained unmatched. For the CDR3, the DNA is TGTGCCAGCAGTCGTAGGGACAGGGGGACTGAAGCTTTCTTT. This encodes CASSRRDRGTEAFF.

V gene TRBV5-1 combines with J gene TRBJ2-5; D is unresolved. The CDR3 has 13 residues. Germline V lookup: CDR1 SGHRS, CDR2 YFSETQ. V lost 0 bases, J lost 1 base, and 4 bases lay in between. The CDR3 here is CASSLVSQETQYF. The DNA for the CDR3 is TGCGCCAGCAGCTTGGTCAGCCAAGAGACCCAGTACTTC.

With respect to this clone: In the same sample, other DNA sequences code for this CDR3. The gene calls are TRBV7-2 and TRBJ2-7; D possibly corresponds to TRBD1 (5 bases). Germline V gene lookup returns CDR1 SGHTA and CDR2 FQGNSA. The CDR3 is 14 amino acids. V lost 0 bases to trimming and J lost 6 bases, with 12 bases between them. The CDR3 here is CASSLAGASGEQYF. The CDR3, as DNA: TGTGCCAGCAGCTTAGCAGGGGCTTCCGGCGAGCAGTACTTC.

This chain links TRBV5-3 with TRBJ1-1, with D uncertain. TRBV5-3 is marked as an open reading frame, function uncertain. The CDR3 has 12 residues. The germline V and J ends were trimmed by 4 bases and 7 bases, with 11 bases remaining between them. CDR3 residues: CARSPSPFEAFF. The CDR3 DNA is TGTGCCAGAAGCCCAAGCCCCTTTGAAGCTTTCTTT.

The rearrangement joins TRBV6-1 to TRBJ1-5; 7 nucleotides agree with TRBD1. Trimming at V came to 2 bases and at J to 2 bases, leaving 0 bases not matched to a gene. Germline values: CDR1 MNHNS, CDR2 SASEGT. This CDR3 comprises 14 residues. The CDR3: CASSETGGNQPQHF. Here the CDR3 DNA reads TGTGCCAGCAGTGAAACAGGGGGCAATCAGCCCCAGCATTTT.

This CDR3 reads CASGQGQKNTGELFF. The CDR3 DNA is TGCGCCAGCGGCCAGGGACAGAAGAACACCGGGGAGCTGTTTTTT. The chain employs TRBV5-1 and TRBJ2-2; 7 bases line up with TRBD1. The CDR3 loop spans 15 amino acids. The V segment lost 7 bases and the J segment 1 base; nucleotides outside the gene matches: 7. Germline CDR1 reads SGHRS; CDR2 reads YFSETQ.

This chain joins TRBV10-1 and TRBJ2-7; TRBD1 matches at 8 bases. CDR1 is WNHNN and CDR2 is SYGVQD in the germline V gene (reference sequence). The trim removed 3 bases at V and 1 base at J, leaving 11 bases unmatched. This CDR3 is built from 17 residues. CDR3 in DNA: TGCGCCAGCAGTGAACTTCGGACAGGGTGGATTTCCTACGAGCAGTACTTC. This codes for CASSELRTGWISYEQYF.

The chain couples TRBV4-3 to TRBJ1-6; D not resolved. Trimming removed 2 bases from V and 7 bases from J, with 12 bases in between. The germline V gene has CDR1 LGHNA and CDR2 YSLEER. There are 15 residues in the CDR3. The CDR3 coding sequence is TGCGCCAGCAGCCAAACCCGGGGAAGGAATTCACCCCTCCACTTT. This codes for CASSQTRGRNSPLHF.

The V call is TRBV6-1, the J call TRBJ1-5; no reliable D call. Trimming shortened V by 2 bases and J by 2 bases, and 10 bases separated the two germline ends. The V gene's germline CDR1 is MNHNS and CDR2 SASEGT. This CDR3 is 15 amino acids long. CDR3 sequence (DNA): TGTGCCAGCAGTGAAACGCACTATGGCAATCAGCCCCAGCATTTT. Protein sequence: CASSETHYGNQPQHF.